This T cell receptor (beta chain) was sequenced in a study of patients and donors after allogeneic stem cell transplantation. TCRdb used MiXCR to reprocess the RT-PCR reads, holding one entry per CDR3 protein. This sample has about a million distinct CDR3 sequences; under 20% occur once, and the top ten carry roughly 6.4%. Trimming stripped 3 bases from V and 0 bases from J, with 11 bases between. The CDR3 covers 15 residues. There are a few counts of this clonotype. The TCR comes from a human donor who was either an allogeneic HSCT recipient or a stem cell or donor lymphocyte infusion donor (not recorded which). It is not recorded whose cells these are; they may come from a transplant donor. V is TRBV12-3 or TRBV12-4 and J is TRBJ1-1; D ambiguous. The sample taken for sequencing was blood, either unsorted or a sorted T cell fraction (not recorded which). CDR3 DNA sequence: TGTGCCAGCAGTTTCTTGGGATCCATGAACACTGAAGCTTTCTTT. Translating gives CASSFLGSMNTEAFF.